This T cell receptor beta chain was recorded in a study of T cells in Graves' hyperthyroidism and ophthalmopathy. Overall study results and limits: A model of 13 V-J features distinguished ophthalmopathy from stable hyperthyroidism. Most thyroid clonotypes with frequency above 0.001 were detected in blood.

The V gene's germline CDR1 is MNHNS and CDR2 SASEGT. This CDR3 contains 14 residues. Between the trimmed V and J ends, which lost 7 bases and 6 bases, there was a span of 15 bases. Graves' hyperthyroidism was deemed stable given no ophthalmopathy progression within 18 months. The diagnoses drew upon clinical symptoms, serum thyroxine and TRAb, thyroid ultrasound and orbital computed tomography. Amplified TCR beta CDR3 regions came from RNA transcripts. A set of HTBI primers served as the primers for a first-round RT-PCR of the TCR CDR3. TCRdb re-derived calls from the multiplex PCR reads in MiXCR, one entry per CDR3 protein. The repertoire holds around 560,000 distinct CDR3 sequences, approximately 16% seen once, with 15% to 20% in the top ten. Notes on this clonotype: Antigen unknown.

V and J are TRBV6-1 and TRBJ1-4; perhaps TRBD1 as D (5 bases). Sequencing was carried out using blood. The sequence came from a woman in her late teens or twenties with Graves' hyperthyroidism. CDR3 in amino acids: CASTVKGTHEKLFF. The CDR3 DNA reads TGTGCCAGCACCGTAAAAGGGACTCATGAAAAACTGTTTTTT.